Reported below is one T cell receptor beta chain. Its cognate antigen is unknown. The CDR3 runs to 16 residues. Germline V lookup: CDR1 MNHEY, CDR2 SMNVEV (reference sequence). V was pared by 3 bases and J by 0 bases, with 12 bases between. The data were obtained in a study of cytomegalovirus exposure and HLA in healthy donors. Findings of the study overall: Several V segments, TRBV6-2 and TRBV6-3 among them, could not be told apart and were dropped.

PCR amplification relied on 60 Vbeta primers (plus 13 Jbeta primers). Some clones are missing from TCRdb's copy, which holds only in-frame ones; the method was immunoSEQ multiplex PCR. There are fewer than 120,000 clones in the sample; around 83% occur only once, and over 2.5% lies in the top ten. The TCR originated in a woman aged 55-69 years in good health and CMV-seropositive. The chain carries TRBV27 and TRBJ2-1, with no clear D. Source material: PBMCs. The CDR3 is CASSLLRSSSYNEQFF. CDR3 bases: TGTGCCAGCAGTTTGTTACGTTCTAGCTCCTACAATGAGCAGTTCTTC.